The clone carrying this TCR beta chain was detected ten times or more. What it binds is unknown. 5'RACE template switching produced TCR cDNA carrying a universal primer site and UMIs. TCRdb re-called the 5' RACE reads through MiXCR, storing one row per CDR3 protein. This table has 250,000 or so distinct CDR3 sequences, approximately 3.5% appearing once. The sample belongs to a study of T cells after yellow fever vaccination. The CDR3 consists of 15 residues. Trimming took 0 bases from V and 4 from J, leaving 11 bases between them. Germline CDR1 SGHTA, CDR2 FQGNSA. The study, taken as a whole, reports: The study noted that FACS-sorted repertoires could contain abundant clonotypes contaminating from the bulk population. A weaker but faster secondary response was observed, peaking on day 5 versus 15. Post-booster repertoires contained most primary-vaccination clones again (about 95% CD4, approximately 86% CD8).

The sequenced sample was PBMCs, obtained 15 days after the yellow fever booster vaccination. The chain uses TRBV7-2 and TRBJ2-3; a weak D match, TRBD2 (5 bases). This TCR was sampled from a man aged 18 to 30 who received the YFV17D yellow fever vaccine. The DNA of the CDR3 is TGTGCCAGCAGCTTAGCCCCAACTAGTCCAGATACGCAGTATTTT. Translating gives CASSLAPTSPDTQYF. Filled out from reference TRBV7-2 and TRBJ2-3, the complete variable domain reads GAGVSQSPSNKVTEKGKDVELRCDPISGHTALYWYRQSLGQGLEFLIYFQGNSAPDKSGLPSDRFSAERTGGSVSTLTIQRTQQEDSAVYLCASSLAPTSPDTQYFGPGTRLTVL.